These 5 T cell receptor beta chains were sequenced from one sample in a study of blood T cell repertoires in COVID-19. The data were produced by immunoSEQ multiplex PCR, yet TCRdb's version contains in-frame clones alone and is incomplete. The sample includes about 210,000 clones, 85% of them seen just once. The specimen was PBMCs or T cells enriched from blood (not recorded which). The source is a man aged 35 to 55 who had recovered from COVID-19.

This clone occurred a few times. The rearrangement links TRBV15 to TRBJ1-5, with a weak D call TRBD1 (6 bases). This CDR3 comprises 15 residues. Between the trimmed V and J ends, which lost 0 bases and 1 base, there was a span of 7 bases. The germline V gene encodes CDR1 LNHNV and CDR2 YYDKDF (reference sequence). CDR3 coding DNA: TGTGCCACCAGCAGAGACAGGGGCAGCAATCAGCCCCAGCATTTT. Its translation is CATSRDRGSNQPQHF.

The CDR3 is CASISRLLNTEAFF. For the CDR3, the DNA is TGTGCCAGTATCTCCCGCCTACTCAACACTGAAGCTTTCTTT. The chain recombines TRBV19 with TRBJ1-1; no reliable D call. The CDR3 loop spans 14 amino acids. The V end lost 7 bases, the J end lost 2 bases, and 14 bases lay between the germline ends. Looked up from germline, CDR1 is LNHDA and CDR2 is SQIVND (reference sequence).

The chain carries TRBV5-6 and TRBJ1-5; TRBD1 agrees at 7 bases. The CDR3 runs 16 residues. CDR1 is SGHDT and CDR2 is YYEEEE in the germline V gene. The trim removed 4 bases at V and 2 bases at J, leaving 9 bases unmatched. As DNA, the CDR3 is TGTGCCAGCAGCCCTTGGGACAGCTCCCGCAATCAGCCCCAGCATTTT. Protein sequence: CASSPWDSSRNQPQHF. The full variable domain, rest sourced from reference TRBV5-6 and TRBJ1-5, is DAGVTQSPTHLIKTRGQQVTLRCSPKSGHDTVSWYQQALGQGPQFIFQYYEEEERQRGNFPDRFSGHQFPNYSSELNVNALLLGDSALYLCASSPWDSSRNQPQHFGDGTRLSIL.

The chain joins TRBV5-1 to TRBJ2-1, with TRBD1 matching over 7 bases. Germline loops: CDR1 SGHRS, CDR2 YFSETQ. The CDR3 totals 15 residues. Trimming cost V 0 bases and J 4 bases; bases outside gene matches: 4. This CDR3 is CASSLDATGYNEQFF. CDR3 sequence (DNA): TGCGCCAGCAGCTTGGATGCGACAGGGTACAATGAGCAGTTCTTC.

The chain recombines TRBV24-1 with TRBJ2-1; 7 bases are a match to TRBD1. Germline V gene data show CDR1 as KGHDR and CDR2 as SFDVKD. The CDR3 is 14 amino acids. Trimming at V came to 6 bases and at J to 6 bases, leaving 7 bases not matched to a gene. CDR3: CATSTTGVGNEQFF. Written as DNA, the CDR3 is TGTGCCACCAGTACCACAGGGGTAGGCAATGAGCAGTTCTTC.